This T cell receptor (beta chain) was profiled in a study of T cells in Graves' hyperthyroidism and ophthalmopathy. Hyperthyroidism had been newly diagnosed in patients aged 18 to 65, and its duration was under 2 months. From RNA transcripts, TCR beta CDR3 regions were amplified. The TCR CDR3 was amplified in a first-round RT-PCR using the HTBI primer set. TCRdb independently ran MiXCR on the multiplex PCR reads; one entry per CDR3 protein. Counted here are a few hundred thousand distinct CDR3 sequences, roughly 15% occurring once; the ten biggest clones make up more than 11%. This clonotype was counted between two and nine times. Trimming stripped 2 bases from V and 0 bases from J, with 16 bases between. This CDR3 region has 18 residues. Germline V gives CDR1 LNHNV, CDR2 YYDKDF (reference sequence).

Sequenced material: blood. This rearrangement joins TRBV15 to TRBJ1-4; D unclear. This receptor was taken from a woman in her forties with Graves' hyperthyroidism. The chain's CDR3 is CATSRWTWQLATNEKLFF. DNA for the CDR3: TGTGCCACCAGCAGATGGACTTGGCAGCTAGCAACTAATGAAAAACTGTTTTTT.